This T cell receptor (beta chain) comes out of a study of identical twins. Notes on the study in general: For cord blood, abundant beta clonotypes had fewer insertions, unlike memory repertoires, which showed none.

TCRdb re-called the 5' RACE reads through MiXCR, storing one row per CDR3 protein. The top ten hold more than 0.4% of the sample, which has approximately 500,000 distinct CDR3 sequences, approximately 16% seen once. The CDR3 consists of 14 residues. Germline CDR1 and CDR2: SGHRS and YFSETQ. The V end was cut by 3 bases, the J end by 0 bases, with 9 bases between. This clonotype was detected a few times. Its antigen is currently unknown. These data also formed part of another study, on yellow fever vaccine responses in identical twins.

This receptor was identified in a woman between 18 and 30 years old in good health. The chain uses TRBV5-1 and TRBJ1-1; D is unclear. The source material was CD4+ T cells sorted from blood. As DNA, the CDR3 is TGCGCCAGCAGCTGGACGGCGATGAACACTGAAGCTTTCTTT. Residues: CASSWTAMNTEAFF. Full variable domain (remainder filled in from reference TRBV5-1 and TRBJ1-1): KAGVTQTPRYLIKTRGQQVTLSCSPISGHRSVSWYQQTPGQGLQFLFEYFSETQRNKGNFPGRFSGRQFSNSRSEMNVSTLELGDSALYLCASSWTAMNTEAFFGQGTRLTVV.